This T cell receptor beta chain is from a study of T-cell reconstitution after alpha-beta-depleted transplantation in children. The TCRbeta library incorporated unique molecular identifiers. Using its own MiXCR run on the PCR reads, TCRdb lists one record per CDR3 protein. The table shows a few hundred thousand distinct CDR3 sequences, with 10% occurring only once. The V segment lost 5 bases and the J segment 10 bases; nucleotides outside the gene matches: 9. This CDR3 spans 14 amino acids. This clonotype was recorded at least ten times. The sample was PBMCs from the stem cell graft donor, taken from the stem cell graft. This receptor was identified in a human donor who donated a stem cell graft to a child with acute lymphoblastic leukemia. The gene calls are TRBV12-3 or TRBV12-4 and TRBJ2-1, with TRBD1 identical over 9 bases. The CDR3 bases are TGTGCCAGCAGTCCCGGGACAGGGACGAGGGAGCAGTTCTTC. Translating it yields CASSPGTGTREQFF.